This is a list of T cell receptor beta chains from one sample in a study of molecular identifiers for immune sequencing clone quantification. TCRdb processed the PCR reads anew with MiXCR; each CDR3 protein has one entry. The sample has hundreds of thousands of distinct CDR3 sequences, 25% seen once; the top ten hold 0.78%. The sample was naive CD8+ T cells from blood, with Jurkat cell RNA spiked in. These receptor sequences come from a human donor in good health. Some libraries in this study had Jurkat cell RNA spiked in. The CDR3 runs from the conserved cysteine through the conserved F or W. A D gene is named only where the DNA matches it firmly. A row's size may be missing; if present it is once, few, many or a size class.

many | TRBJ2-3 | TRBD2 | TRBV5-4 | CASSSGRGAGEGTDTQYF | TGTGCCAGCAGCTCTGGTCGGGGAGCGGGGGAGGGCACAGATACGCAGTATTTT
many | TRBJ2-3 | TRBD2 | TRBV4-3 | CASSQLLAGATDTQYF | TGCGCCAGCAGCCAATTACTAGCGGGAGCCACAGATACGCAGTATTTT
- | TRBJ1-1 | - | TRBV4-2 | CASSQDNGEAFF | TGTGCCAGCAGCCAAGATAATGGGGAAGCTTTCTTT
many | TRBJ2-7 | TRBD2 | TRBV20-1 | CSARDLSGVSYEQYF | TGCAGTGCTAGAGATCTTAGCGGGGTATCCTACGAGCAGTACTTC
few | TRBJ2-1 | TRBD2 | TRBV24-1 | CATSLAGVEVEQFF | TGTGCCACCTCGTTAGCGGGAGTAGAGGTTGAGCAGTTCTTC
- | TRBJ1-5 | TRBD1 | TRBV20-1 | CSAMPLGTGLEQPQHF | TGCAGTGCTATGCCACTAGGGACAGGGCTCGAGCAGCCCCAGCATTTT
- | TRBJ1-1 | TRBD1 | TRBV27 | CVSSLWAGGLGNTEAFF | TGTGTCAGCAGTTTATGGGCAGGGGGCTTAGGGAACACTGAAGCTTTCTTT
few | TRBJ1-1 | - | TRBV2 | CASRTLGTLNTEAFF | TGTGCCAGCAGGACCCTTGGGACCTTGAACACTGAAGCTTTCTTT
few | TRBJ2-1 | TRBD1 | TRBV13 | CASQGVPGQGNNEQFF | TGTGCCAGCCAGGGGGTACCTGGACAGGGCAACAATGAGCAGTTCTTC
many | TRBJ1-5 | - | TRBV30 | CAWSGGPYQPQHF | TGTGCCTGGAGTGGAGGGCCCTATCAGCCCCAGCATTTT
few | TRBJ1-1 | - | TRBV5-3 | CARRDGRVNTEAFF | TGTGCCAGAAGAGATGGACGGGTGAACACTGAAGCTTTCTTT
- | TRBJ1-5 | - | TRBV6-2/TRBV6-3 | CASSYISSINQPQHF | TGTGCCAGCAGTTACATTTCCAGCATCAATCAGCCCCAGCATTTT
few | TRBJ1-2 | TRBD1 | TRBV19 | CATRQGLYGYTF | TGTGCCACCAGACAGGGGCTCTATGGCTACACCTTC
few | TRBJ2-2 | TRBD2 | TRBV7-9 | CASSPTSGGNTGELFF | TGTGCCAGCAGCCCGACTAGCGGGGGGAACACCGGGGAGCTGTTTTTT
many | TRBJ2-2 | TRBD1 | TRBV13 | CASSYDRGVSGELFF | TGTGCCAGCAGCTACGACAGGGGAGTCTCCGGGGAGCTGTTTTTT
few | TRBJ2-7 | TRBD2 | TRBV27 | CASSLSQAGANEQYF | TGTGCCAGCAGTTTATCTCAAGCGGGAGCGAACGAGCAGTACTTC
many | TRBJ2-7 | TRBD2 | TRBV4-3 | CASSQDASGSSYEQYF | TGCGCCAGCAGCCAAGATGCGAGCGGGAGCTCCTACGAGCAGTACTTC
many | TRBJ2-7 | - | TRBV4-3 | CASSQDKGGYEQYF | TGCGCCAGCAGCCAAGATAAGGGTGGGTACGAGCAGTACTTC
many | TRBJ2-2 | TRBD1 | TRBV12-3/TRBV12-4 | CASSLPGGLTGELFF | TGTGCCAGCAGTCTACCAGGGGGCCTCACCGGGGAGCTGTTTTTT
many | TRBJ1-5 | - | TRBV6-6 | CASSRDSNQPQHF | TGTGCCAGCAGTCGGGATAGCAATCAGCCCCAGCATTTT
many | TRBJ2-7 | TRBD2 | TRBV4-2 | CASSPGTRGDEQYF | TGTGCCAGCAGCCCAGGGACTAGGGGGGACGAGCAGTACTTC
- | TRBJ2-7 | - | TRBV11-2 | CASRQRAPYEQYF | TGTGCCAGCAGGCAAAGGGCCCCCTACGAGCAGTACTTC
- | TRBJ2-7 | - | TRBV7-3 | CASSQWPGLNEQYF | TGTGCCAGCAGCCAATGGCCGGGTTTGAACGAGCAGTACTTC
few | TRBJ1-3 | - | TRBV10-2 | CASSESPSLSSGNTIYF | TGCGCCAGCAGTGAGTCCCCCAGTTTGAGCTCTGGAAACACCATATATTTT
- | TRBJ2-7 | - | TRBV19 | CATGTYEQYF | TGTGCCACAGGAACCTACGAGCAGTACTTC
few | TRBJ2-7 | - | TRBV10-3 | CAISESSAVSYEQYF | TGTGCCATCAGTGAGAGTTCGGCGGTTTCCTACGAGCAGTACTTC
- | TRBJ1-6 | TRBD1 | TRBV5-1 | CASSLGTGLVNSPLHF | TGCGCCAGCAGCTTGGGGACAGGTCTCGTTAATTCACCCCTCCACTTT
- | TRBJ2-7 | TRBD1 | TRBV29-1 | CRVEYPGTGTYEQYF | TGCCGCGTTGAATACCCCGGGACAGGGACCTACGAGCAGTACTTC
few | TRBJ1-1 | - | TRBV7-6 | CASSLGPGVSDTEAFF | TGTGCCAGCAGTTTAGGGCCAGGGGTCTCGGACACTGAAGCTTTCTTT
- | TRBJ1-1 | TRBD1 | TRBV9 | CACSGGQGLNTEAFF | TGTGCCTGCAGCGGCGGACAGGGGCTGAACACTGAAGCTTTCTTT
many | TRBJ1-5 | TRBD1 | TRBV28 | CASSDRGQQPQHF | TGTGCCAGCAGTGACAGGGGGCAACAGCCCCAGCATTTT
- | TRBJ1-4 | - | TRBV6-5 | CASSPRPGTRGEKLFF | TGTGCCAGCAGTCCCCGACCCGGGACAAGAGGAGAAAAACTGTTTTTT
- | TRBJ2-3 | TRBD2 | TRBV7-6 | CASSLDAPKRGGRRADTQYF | TGTGCCAGCAGCTTAGACGCCCCGAAGAGGGGCGGGAGGCGGGCAGATACGCAGTATTTT
few | TRBJ2-7 | - | TRBV19 | CASSHNWGEQYF | TGTGCCAGTAGCCATAATTGGGGGGAGCAGTACTTC
- | TRBJ2-2 | - | TRBV6-2/TRBV6-3 | CASSYRLSTGELFF | TGTGCCAGCAGTTACCGGCTCAGCACCGGGGAGCTGTTTTTT
few | TRBJ2-5 | - | TRBV2 | CASLGDGSQEAQYF | TGTGCCAGTCTGGGGGACGGGAGCCAAGAGGCCCAGTACTTC
few | TRBJ2-1 | TRBD2 | TRBV7-9 | CASSLSSGSLNEQFF | TGTGCCAGCAGCTTATCTAGCGGGAGCCTCAATGAGCAGTTCTTC
- | TRBJ2-1 | TRBD2 | TRBV5-5 | CASSTRTAGLGYNEQFF | TGTGCCAGCAGCACCCGCACCGCGGGACTAGGTTACAATGAGCAGTTCTTC
- | TRBJ2-7 | TRBD2 | TRBV29-1 | CSVGLVGTSPYEQYF | TGCAGCGTTGGCTTGGTGGGGACTAGCCCCTACGAGCAGTACTTC
- | TRBJ1-4 | - | TRBV4-3 | CASSQDSVGRRRERLFF | TGCGCCAGCAGCCAAGATTCGGTCGGCAGGAGGAGGGAAAGACTGTTTTTT
- | TRBJ2-7 | - | TRBV12-3/TRBV12-4 | CASSSDTGYEQYF | TGTGCCAGCAGTTCCGATACCGGCTACGAGCAGTACTTC
few | TRBJ2-1 | TRBD2 | TRBV5-5 | CASRFGLVTYNEQFF | TGTGCCAGCAGGTTTGGACTAGTAACCTACAATGAGCAGTTCTTC
few | TRBJ1-6 | - | TRBV27 | CASSFNSYNSPLHF | TGTGCCAGCAGTTTTAACAGTTATAATTCACCCCTCCACTTT
few | TRBJ2-1 | - | TRBV11-2 | CASSLFPAFSSYNEQFF | TGTGCCAGCAGCTTATTCCCAGCTTTCAGCTCCTACAATGAGCAGTTCTTC
- | TRBJ1-1 | TRBD1 | TRBV2 | CASSETWTGTEAFF | TGTGCCAGCAGTGAAACTTGGACAGGCACTGAAGCTTTCTTT
- | TRBJ1-3 | - | TRBV9 | CASSDNRDKPSGNTIYF | TGTGCCAGCAGCGATAACCGGGACAAACCCTCTGGAAACACCATATATTTT
many | TRBJ1-5 | TRBD1 | TRBV19 | CASRGTGGDQPQHF | TGTGCCAGTAGAGGGACAGGGGGCGATCAGCCCCAGCATTTT
many | TRBJ1-1 | - | TRBV30 | CAWSVSPVNTEAFF | TGTGCCTGGAGTGTAAGTCCAGTAAACACTGAAGCTTTCTTT
- | TRBJ1-1 | - | TRBV19 | CASAVLGSDTEAFF | TGTGCCAGCGCTGTTTTAGGCTCGGACACTGAAGCTTTCTTT
- | TRBJ2-7 | - | TRBV5-6 | CASSSFSYEQYF | TGTGCCAGCAGCTCCTTCTCCTACGAGCAGTACTTC
few | TRBJ2-7 | - | TRBV7-9 | CASIPDSSYEQYF | TGTGCCAGCATCCCAGACAGTTCCTACGAGCAGTACTTC
- | TRBJ2-7 | TRBD2 | TRBV27 | CASCFGSGGDYEQYF | TGTGCCAGCTGTTTCGGTAGCGGGGGGGACTACGAGCAGTACTTC